The next 20 T cell receptor beta chains were all read from a single sample in a study of spatial heterogeneity in lung cancer. TCRdb re-called the 5' RACE reads through MiXCR, storing one row per CDR3 protein. The sample shows 95,000 or so distinct CDR3 sequences, roughly 8.7% of them seen only once. Time point of the sample: sample taken at primary tumor resection. Unsorted whole RNA from tumor, nontumor lung or frozen PBMC underwent sequencing. The sequenced sample was PBMCs, obtained at surgery. The origin of the receptors is a male donor with early-stage non-small cell lung cancer.

V and J are TRBV6-6 and TRBJ1-4, with TRBD1 matching 8 bases. Germline V gene lookup returns CDR1 MNHNY and CDR2 SVGAGI (reference sequence). The CDR3 runs to 16 residues. The V segment lost 5 bases and the J segment 8 bases; nucleotides outside the gene matches: 13. The CDR3 sequence: CASSQPGTGREEKLFF. DNA for the CDR3: TGTGCCAGCAGTCAGCCCGGGACAGGCAGGGAAGAAAAACTGTTTTTT.

This clonotype was seen at least ten times. CDR3 loop: CASSLGSREQFF. The CDR3 nucleotides are TGTGCCAGCAGCCTCGGATCCCGAGAGCAGTTCTTC. The chain has TRBV7-9 and TRBJ2-1; no reliable D call. Trimming removed 5 bases at V and 10 bases at J, with 12 bases between. The germline CDR1 and CDR2 sequences are SEHNR and FQNEAQ (reference sequence). The CDR3 is 12 amino acids.

This clonotype has ten or more counts. The V and J genes are TRBV7-2 and TRBJ1-1; D gene uncertain. Trimming shortened V by 4 bases and J by 0 bases, and 12 bases separated the two germline ends. This CDR3 region has 15 residues. Looked up from germline, CDR1 is SGHTA and CDR2 is FQGNSA. CDR3 in amino acids: CASSSGTAVNTEAFF. The CDR3 bases are TGTGCCAGCAGCTCCGGTACAGCCGTGAACACTGAAGCTTTCTTT.

The chain combines TRBV2 with TRBJ1-5, with D possibly TRBD1 on 6 matching bases. The length of the CDR3 is 13 residues. From germline, CDR1 is SNHLY and CDR2 FYNNEI. Trimming removed 4 bases from V and 7 bases from J, with 11 bases in between. This CDR3 reads CASSVEGGQPQHF. The CDR3 DNA is TGTGCCAGCAGTGTAGAGGGGGGGCAGCCCCAGCATTTT.

This clonotype came up a few times. J is TRBJ2-7 and V is TRBV7-8, with D tentatively TRBD1 (6 bases). Per germline, CDR1 SGHVS and CDR2 FQNEAQ. Trimming took 8 bases from V and 7 from J, leaving 21 bases between them. The CDR3 has 14 amino acids. The CDR3 bases are TGTGCCAGCGGTCCAGGGGCCAGGTCAGAAGAGCAGTACTTC. It specifies CASGPGARSEEQYF.

This clonotype was found many times. The chain combines TRBV19 with TRBJ2-5, with D possibly matching TRBD1 (5 bases). CDR3 length: 16 amino acids. CDR1 LNHDA and CDR2 SQIVND come from the germline V gene (reference sequence). Trimming left V 6 bases short and J 2 bases short, with 19 bases between. The DNA of the CDR3 is TGTGCCAGTAGCAACCTTAATGCAGGGTTGCAAGAGACCCAGTACTTC. Protein product: CASSNLNAGLQETQYF.

This clonotype was seen only a few times. V usage is TRBV7-2 and J usage is TRBJ1-6; 9 bases match TRBD1. CDR1 SGHTA and CDR2 FQGNSA come from the germline V gene. The CDR3 loop spans 13 amino acids. The J segment lost 8 bases and the V segment lost 8 bases, leaving 4 bases of the junction unmatched. CDR3 residues: CASCGQGHSPLHF. CDR3 nucleotide sequence: TGTGCCAGCTGTGGACAGGGGCATTCACCCCTCCACTTT.

The chain joins TRBV5-1 to TRBJ2-1; 7 nucleotides align to TRBD1. In germline, CDR1 is SGHRS, CDR2 YFSETQ. This CDR3 has 15 residues. Trimming removed 4 bases from V and 4 bases from J; junction bases left unmatched: 8. This CDR3 reads CASSLYGTAYNEQFF. The CDR3 coding sequence is TGCGCCAGCAGCCTGTACGGGACAGCATACAATGAGCAGTTCTTC.

The chain joins TRBV15 to TRBJ2-1; D possibly corresponds to TRBD1 (5 bases). The CDR3 is 13 amino acids. The ends were cut back, 1 base at V and 7 bases at J, with 8 bases in the middle. Germline CDR1 and CDR2: LNHNV and YYDKDF (reference sequence). The CDR3 DNA follows: TGTGCCACCAGCAGAGCCTGGACAAATGAGCAGTTCTTC. Amino acid sequence: CATSRAWTNEQFF.

The chain joins TRBV5-1 to TRBJ1-3; no clear D gene. Germline CDR1 is SGHRS and CDR2 is YFSETQ. This CDR3 region has 15 residues. The V and J ends lost 0 bases and 4 bases respectively, with 11 bases between them. The CDR3 sequence: CASSLALDSGNTIYF. In DNA, the CDR3 is TGCGCCAGCAGCTTGGCCCTAGACTCCGGAAACACCATATATTTT.

This clonotype was counted ten times or more. The CDR3 DNA sequence: TGCAGCGTTGGGCAGGCGGACACCGGGGAGCTGTTTTTT. It codes for CSVGQADTGELFF. This chain joins TRBV29-1 and TRBJ2-2; D not resolved. CDR3 length equals 13 residues. From germline, CDR1 is SQVTM and CDR2 ANQGSEA. Trimming took 4 bases from V and 3 from J, leaving 9 bases between them.

This clonotype came up a few times. DNA for the CDR3: TGTGCCAGCAGCCCCCCCAGCGGGCACAAGAAAAGCTACAATGAGCAGTTCTTC. The encoded protein is CASSPPSGHKKSYNEQFF. The gene calls are TRBV9 and TRBJ2-1, with D perhaps TRBD2 (6 bases). The CDR3 loop spans 18 amino acids. Germline lookup yields CDR1 SGDLS and CDR2 YYNGEE. Deletions cut 4 bases from V and 3 bases from J, with 23 bases between.

There are many counts of this clonotype. J is TRBJ1-3 and V is TRBV4-2; 8 bases are shared with TRBD1. The CDR3 has 16 residues. V shed 3 bases, J shed 1 base, and the junction held 5 bases outside the gene matches. The V gene's germline CDR1 is LGHNA and CDR2 YNFKEQ. The CDR3 sequence: CASSHNRGISGNTIYF. The CDR3 DNA sequence: TGTGCCAGCAGCCATAACAGGGGGATATCTGGAAACACCATATATTTT.

This clonotype was seen many times. The V call is TRBV4-3, the J call TRBJ2-5; 7 bases align to TRBD2. Trimming took 2 bases from V and 9 from J; bases not matched to a gene: 12. CDR3 length: 15 residues. Germline V CDR1 and CDR2: LGHNA, YSLEER. The CDR3 sequence: CASSQSRLGGTAQYF. The CDR3 DNA sequence: TGCGCCAGCAGCCAATCCCGACTGGGGGGGACGGCCCAGTACTTC.

This clonotype came up a few times. The CDR3 sequence is CASSEYGALAGSPLHF. CDR3 sequence (DNA): TGTGCCAGCAGTGAATACGGGGCCCTCGCCGGTTCACCCCTCCACTTT. J is TRBJ1-6 and V is TRBV25-1, with a possible D match to TRBD1 (5 bases). The CDR3 loop spans 16 amino acids. The ends were cut back, 0 bases at V and 9 bases at J, with 15 bases in the middle. Germline V CDR1 and CDR2: MGHDK, SYGVNS.

This clonotype occurred many times. J is TRBJ2-3 and V is TRBV29-1, with D possibly being TRBD1 (6 bases). From germline, CDR1 is SQVTM and CDR2 ANQGSEA. V shed 2 bases and J shed 6 bases, with 15 bases lying between them. The CDR3 has 14 residues. DNA for the CDR3: TGCAGCGTTGAATCTGGCAGGGGAAGGGATACGCAGTATTTT. It yields the protein CSVESGRGRDTQYF.

This clonotype was found a few times. The V gene is TRBV2, the J gene TRBJ2-5; D unresolved. CDR1 is SNHLY, CDR2 FYNNEI, per germline. The CDR3 loop spans 14 amino acids. Trimming took 3 bases from V and 2 from J, leaving 10 bases between them. CDR3 amino acids: CASSDRLGQETQYF. CDR3 DNA sequence: TGTGCCAGCAGTGACAGGTTGGGACAAGAGACCCAGTACTTC.

The chain recombines TRBV30 with TRBJ1-5, with D tentatively TRBD1 (5 bases). V was trimmed by 1 base and J by 6 bases, leaving 13 bases between them. Germline-derived CDR1 and CDR2 are GTSNPN and SVGIG (reference sequence). This CDR3 is built from 14 residues. The CDR3 sequence: CAWSEGSGSQPQHF. In nucleotides, the CDR3 is TGTGCCTGGAGTGAGGGGTCTGGATCTCAGCCCCAGCATTTT.

This clonotype occurred many times. The chain combines TRBV28 with TRBJ1-1; TRBD1 agrees at 10 bases. CDR3 size: 17 residues. Unmatched junction bases numbered 13, after V lost 5 bases and J lost 4 bases. CDR1 and CDR2 from the germline V gene are MDHEN and SYDVKM. The CDR3 here is CASSPFGGTGDGTEAFF. Written as DNA, the CDR3 is TGTGCCAGCAGTCCGTTTGGGGGGACAGGGGACGGCACTGAAGCTTTCTTT.

This clonotype was seen only a few times. J is TRBJ1-3 and V is TRBV25-1; tentative D call: TRBD1 (5 bases). Trimming removed 8 bases from V and 0 bases from J, with 8 bases in between. Germline V gives CDR1 MGHDK, CDR2 SYGVNS. The CDR3 spans 13 residues. The chain's CDR3 is CASSGVSGNTIYF. CDR3 bases: TGTGCCAGCTCGGGGGTCTCTGGAAACACCATATATTTT.